This is a list of T cell receptor beta chains from one sample in a study of blood T cell repertoires in COVID-19. Assay used: immunoSEQ multiplex PCR; TCRdb lists only in-frame clones, some missing. This sample has approximately 280,000 clones, with 89% found just once. Sample: peripheral blood. The receptors were gathered from a man over 45 with acute or convalescent COVID-19. Each CDR3 is given without its conserved first and last residue.

TRBJ1-5 TRBV19 ASSFRQGEGNQPQH
TRBJ2-2 TRBV3-1/TRBV3-2 ASSPRDRGATGELF
TRBJ2-3 TRBV5-1 ASSLPSLAGGPSQTDTQY
TRBJ1-1 TRBV4-1 ASSQAPYRGPSGVNTEAF
TRBJ2-7 TRBV9 ASSPTPTYEQY
TRBJ2-7 TRBV6-1 ASSEIQGYEQY
TRBJ2-5 TRBV2 ASSRGQGTAWETQY
TRBJ2-6 TRBV7-9 ASSPRLIDSGANVLT
TRBJ2-2 TRBV29-1 SVALSGGADTGELF
TRBJ1-1 TRBV5-1 ASSLAGGGAGNTEAF
TRBJ2-7 TRBV30 AWSAGTGASYEQY
TRBJ2-5 TRBV29-1 SVDRGGETQY
TRBJ2-3 TRBV7-2 ASSPTSGVGDTQY
TRBJ2-7 TRBV5-1 ASSLETGAGYEQY
TRBJ2-7 TRBV5-1 ASSYRDRPYEQY
TRBJ2-7 TRBV30 AGGEGTPYEQY
TRBJ2-1 TRBV10-1 ASSRTSGDYNEQF
TRBJ2-7 TRBV29-1 SVRGTGAYEQY
TRBJ1-1 TRBV25-1 ASSTSDRANTEAF
TRBJ2-7 TRBV6-5 ASRLGAEYEQY
TRBJ2-1 TRBV24-1 ATSKGFGSYNEQF
TRBJ2-7 TRBV6-5 ASSYSGQAPNEQY
TRBJ2-5 TRBV11-2 ASRDRGKQETQY
TRBJ1-2 TRBV7-3 ASSLGGGSGYT
TRBJ2-1 TRBV21-1 ASSKGEGIKSNEQF
TRBJ2-5 TRBV5-1 ASSPGTSGGQETQY
TRBJ1-2 TRBV27 ASSLALGVNYGYT
TRBJ2-5 TRBV12-3/TRBV12-4 ASSESSETQY
TRBJ1-1 TRBV30 AWTLYQGGNTEAF
TRBJ2-1 TRBV16 ASTPIGGGPREQF
TRBJ2-1 TRBV7-8 ASSIASGYYNEQF
TRBJ1-2 TRBV5-1 ASSLEVGQGLGYT
TRBJ1-5 TRBV9 ASSARPQDQPQH
TRBJ2-2 TRBV5-1 ASSFFQGDGELF
TRBJ2-5 TRBV7-8 ASSFYRTSGGSSPLYQETQY
TRBJ2-1 TRBV14 ASSPRLAGSSSSYNEQF
TRBJ1-6 TRBV3-1/TRBV3-2 ASSPRSESSPLH
TRBJ1-2 TRBV19 ASSMTAGSYGYT
TRBJ2-3 TRBV6-1 ASSEALEDTQY
TRBJ1-5 TRBV12-5 ASALLTGALGQPQH